This is a list of T cell receptor beta chains from one sample in a study of identifying expanded T cells in peripheral blood. Sequencing used immunoSEQ multiplex PCR; TCRdb keeps in-frame clones, though not all of them. The table includes 75,000 to 100,000 clones, 70% to 90% detected once. Sequences were obtained from blood. All receptors derive from a person aged 18 to 70 in good health. Each CDR3 is given without its conserved first and last residue.

V gene: TRBV5-6
CDR3 protein: ASSLLSGNEQF

V gene: TRBV11-2
CDR3 protein: ASSTPVGLNGAF

V gene: TRBV2
CDR3 protein: ASSEGGYVYEQY

V gene: TRBV20-1
CDR3 protein: SAREIYGYT

V gene: TRBV25-1
CDR3 protein: ASSETSTSEVDTQY

V gene: TRBV11-2
CDR3 protein: ASSLDGGTYEQY

V gene: TRBV6-1
CDR3 protein: ASGDRGGNEQF

V gene: TRBV19
CDR3 protein: ASSMVAGASADTQY

V gene: TRBV4-2
CDR3 protein: ASSVAGDAPDTQY

V gene: TRBV6-6
CDR3 protein: ASSGKWDSPLH

V gene: TRBV4-3
CDR3 protein: ASSHTGQGAGDTQY

V gene: TRBV5-1
CDR3 protein: ASLQGAGETQY

V gene: TRBV6-4
CDR3 protein: ASSPSGVTDTQY

V gene: TRBV19
CDR3 protein: ASSMSPQGYT

V gene: TRBV29-1
CDR3 protein: SAGAWGVNEKLF

V gene: TRBV28
CDR3 protein: ASSFYRVGETQY

V gene: TRBV5-4
CDR3 protein: ASSSTSTPYNEQF

V gene: TRBV7-2
CDR3 protein: ASSLASGGGGGDIQY

V gene: TRBV7-9
CDR3 protein: ASSLGAGQSEAF

V gene: TRBV5-8
CDR3 protein: ASSLGHNYEQY

V gene: TRBV5-6
CDR3 protein: ASSRSPEGQLF

V gene: TRBV7-2
CDR3 protein: ASSLNRAMAEAF

V gene: TRBV6-1
CDR3 protein: ASSERQGGNTIY

V gene: TRBV18
CDR3 protein: ASSPITPGLAGGNEQF

V gene: TRBV4-3
CDR3 protein: ASSQDGTENEKLF

V gene: TRBV27
CDR3 protein: ASSRPNEKLF

V gene: TRBV5-4
CDR3 protein: ASSSKPGLLYEQY

V gene: TRBV7-9
CDR3 protein: ASSLAVRGKNIQY

V gene: TRBV6-5
CDR3 protein: ASSYSRANTEAF

V gene: TRBV6-1
CDR3 protein: ASSDRRGGGNQPQH

V gene: TRBV7-3
CDR3 protein: ASSALSGAGYHEQY

V gene: TRBV6-6
CDR3 protein: ASSPGQGAWNQPQH

V gene: TRBV7-2
CDR3 protein: ASSPSETQY

V gene: TRBV27
CDR3 protein: ASGPRHGSTEAF

V gene: TRBV27
CDR3 protein: ASSLTGGYGYT

V gene: TRBV5-1
CDR3 protein: ASIPSGANTGELF

V gene: TRBV7-9
CDR3 protein: ASSRGGEAKNIQY

V gene: TRBV2
CDR3 protein: ASRFAGATEAF

V gene: TRBV13
CDR3 protein: ASSARRGGSSYNSPLH

V gene: TRBV5-4
CDR3 protein: ASSSDRGAGYT

V gene: TRBV7-2
CDR3 protein: ASSLGGTPGETQY

V gene: TRBV9
CDR3 protein: ASSGLGLPNEKLF

V gene: TRBV4-3
CDR3 protein: ASSRKMGVRPSGEAF